The 3 T cell receptor beta chains in this list originate from one sample, sequenced in a study of OX40 agonist ivuxolimab in advanced cancers. The table came from immunoSEQ multiplex PCR; TCRdb's copy has only in-frame clones and leaves some out. Here the sample spans roughly 71,000 clones, roughly 88% being singletons. Material: CD4+ or CD8+ T cells sorted from blood, obtained in a trial of the OX40 agonist ivuxolimab. These receptors were taken from an adult with an advanced solid tumor such as melanoma, head and neck, liver or kidney cancer.

The genes are TRBV20-1 and TRBJ2-7; the match to TRBD2 covers 11 bases. This CDR3 comprises 11 residues. CDR1 and CDR2 from the germline V gene are DFQATT and SNEGSKA (reference sequence). Trimming removed 8 bases from V and 5 bases from J; junction bases left unmatched: 2. In DNA form, the CDR3 reads TGCAGTCAACTAGCGGGAGACGAGCAGTACTTC. Residues: CSQLAGDEQYF.

This rearrangement joins TRBV11-1 to TRBJ2-7; a weak D match, TRBD2 (5 bases). This CDR3 spans 14 amino acids. V lost 7 bases and J 2 bases, leaving 15 bases between the germline ends. Germline V gives CDR1 SGHAT, CDR2 FQDESV (reference sequence). This CDR3 reads CASTPLDSAYEQYF. CDR3 DNA sequence: TGTGCCAGCACCCCTTTGGACTCTGCCTACGAGCAGTACTTC. Together with reference TRBV11-1 and TRBJ2-7, the CDR3 gives the full variable domain: EAEVAQSPRYKITEKSQAVAFWCDPISGHATLYWYRQILGQGPELLVQFQDESVVDDSQLPKDRFSAERLKGVDSTLKIQPAELGDSAMYLCASTPLDSAYEQYFGPGTRLTVT.

The rearrangement joins TRBV25-1 to TRBJ2-7; TRBD1 is a possible D gene (5 bases). V was pared by 5 bases and J by 1 base, with 9 bases between. Germline CDR1 MGHDK, CDR2 SYGVNS. The CDR3 extends over 13 amino acids. DNA for the CDR3: TGTGCCAGCAGTCTGACAGAGTCCTACGAGCAGTACTTC. Its protein product is CASSLTESYEQYF.